A single sample gave rise to the 20 T cell receptor beta chains below, sequenced in a study of blood T cell repertoires in COVID-19. This table comes from immunoSEQ multiplex PCR, and its TCRdb copy is limited to in-frame clones, with some not included. Of roughly 150,000 clones in the sample, 70% to 90% were seen once. The sample taken for sequencing was PBMCs or T cells enriched from blood (not recorded which). Every receptor here comes from a man in his forties or fifties who had recovered from COVID-19.

This clone was counted a single time. The DNA for the CDR3 is TGTGCCATCACTGTACAGGGGGGGCGTGGCTACACCTTC. It codes for CAITVQGGRGYTF. The chain is built from TRBV10-3 and TRBJ1-2; 8 bases fit TRBD1. The CDR3 is made up of 13 amino acids. Trimming cost V 7 bases and J 7 bases; bases outside gene matches: 8. The germline CDR1 and CDR2 sequences are ENHRY and SYGVKD.

In its sample, this clone was seen once. This chain joins TRBV6-2 or TRBV6-3 and TRBJ2-7; D gene unclear. Trimming took 0 bases from V and 2 from J, leaving 8 bases between them. Germline CDR1 reads MNHEY; CDR2 reads SVGEGT. The CDR3 is 14 amino acids. CDR3 bases: TGTGCCAGCAGTTACTCGAGCGTAGCCTACGAGCAGTACGTC. Protein: CASSYSSVAYEQYV.

The chain uses TRBV7-8 and TRBJ1-5; D remains unclear. Deletions cut 1 base from V and 6 bases from J, with 10 bases between. Germline V CDR1 and CDR2: SGHVS, FQNEAQ. This CDR3 region has 14 residues. The CDR3 coding sequence is TGTGCCAGCAGCTTAGTAGATTCAGGTCAGCCCCAGCATTTT. Protein product: CASSLVDSGQPQHF.

The J gene is TRBJ2-5, the V gene TRBV11-2; tentatively, D is TRBD1 (7 bases). The V end was cut by 1 base, the J end by 6 bases, with 15 bases between. The CDR3 length is 15 residues. Germline loops: CDR1 SGHAT, CDR2 FQNNGV. The chain's CDR3 is CASSLVRGALKTQYF. The CDR3 DNA follows: TGTGCCAGCAGCTTAGTCAGGGGGGCTCTGAAGACCCAGTACTTC.

The rearrangement uses TRBV24-1 and TRBJ1-5, with D tentatively TRBD1 (5 bases). Germline values: CDR1 KGHDR, CDR2 SFDVKD. V lost 4 bases and J 7 bases, leaving 10 bases between the germline ends. This CDR3 has 13 residues. The CDR3 is CATSDPGGQPQHF. The CDR3 coding sequence is TGTGCCACCAGTGACCCCGGGGGACAGCCCCAGCATTTT.

V and J are TRBV5-1 and TRBJ2-5; 7 nucleotides agree with TRBD1. Per the germline V gene, CDR1 is SGHRS and CDR2 is YFSETQ. The trim removed 2 bases at V and 5 bases at J, leaving 6 bases unmatched. The CDR3 spans 14 residues. The CDR3 region has the DNA TGCGCCAGCAGCTTCCCAGGGGGTTGGGAGACCCAGTACTTC. It is translated as CASSFPGGWETQYF.

The chain has TRBV11-3 and TRBJ2-1, with TRBD2 matching over 8 bases. Germline V gives CDR1 SGHNT, CDR2 YENEEA. With V trimmed by 1 base and J by 10 bases, 6 bases remained unmatched. The CDR3 sequence is 14 residues long. The CDR3 protein is CASSLAAGVREQFF. DNA of the CDR3: TGTGCCAGCAGCTTAGCAGCGGGAGTTCGAGAGCAGTTCTTC.

The genes are TRBV19 and TRBJ1-1, with D possibly TRBD1 on 6 matching bases. The CDR3 is 14 residues long. Germline assignment: CDR1 LNHDA and CDR2 SQIVND (reference sequence). Trimming removed 5 bases from V and 8 bases from J, with 18 bases in between. The CDR3 here is CASSAPPRGGEAFF. In DNA form, the CDR3 reads TGTGCCAGTAGTGCCCCCCCCAGGGGTGGGGAAGCTTTCTTT. Complete variable domain (other parts from reference TRBV19 and TRBJ1-1): DGGITQSPKYLFRKEGQNVTLSCEQNLNHDAMYWYRQDPGQGLRLIYYSQIVNDFQKGDIAEGYSVSREKKESFPLTVTSAQKNPTAFYLCASSAPPRGGEAFFGQGTRLTVV.

This sequence joins TRBV9 and TRBJ1-6, with 7 bases that match TRBD1. Germline V gene sequence: CDR1 SGDLS, CDR2 YYNGEE. The CDR3 is made up of 17 amino acids. V lost 3 bases to trimming and J lost 5 bases; unmatched junction nucleotides: 11. The CDR3: CASSGEGWGQHNSPLHF. CDR3 in DNA: TGTGCCAGCAGCGGAGAGGGGTGGGGACAGCATAATTCACCCCTCCACTTT.

This rearrangement joins TRBV7-3 to TRBJ2-1; the match to TRBD2 covers 7 bases. There are 14 residues in the CDR3. V lost 5 bases and J lost 7; bases outside the gene matches: 8. Germline CDR1 reads SGHTA; CDR2 reads FQGTGA. CDR3 region: CASSPGLDGNEQFF. The CDR3 DNA sequence: TGTGCCAGCAGCCCCGGACTAGACGGGAATGAGCAGTTCTTC. Filled out from reference TRBV7-3 and TRBJ2-1, the complete variable domain reads GAGVSQTPSNKVTEKGKYVELRCDPISGHTALYWYRQSLGQGPEFLIYFQGTGAADDSGLPNDRFFAVRPEGSVSTLKIQRTERGDSAVYLCASSPGLDGNEQFFGPGTRLTVL.

The chain links TRBV28 to TRBJ1-1; D gene uncertain. The CDR3 extends over 14 amino acids. Germline CDR1 is MDHEN and CDR2 is SYDVKM. Trimming left V 3 bases short and J 6 bases short, with 14 bases between. This chain's CDR3 is CASSLQTSVAEAFF. CDR3 coding DNA: TGTGCCAGCAGTTTGCAGACTTCTGTCGCTGAAGCTTTCTTT.

This sequence joins TRBV30 and TRBJ1-1; a weak D match, TRBD1 (6 bases). From germline, CDR1 is GTSNPN and CDR2 SVGIG (reference sequence). There are 14 residues in the CDR3. Trimming took off 2 bases at V and 8 bases at J, with 18 bases between the two ends. The CDR3 region is CAWSHYRELEEAFF. CDR3 DNA sequence: TGTGCCTGGAGTCACTACAGGGAGTTAGAAGAAGCTTTCTTT. The variable domain in full, with the rest retrieved from reference TRBV30 and TRBJ1-1, is SQTIHQWPATLVQPVGSPLSLECTVEGTSNPNLYWYRQAAGRGLQLLFYSVGIGQISSEVPQNLSASRPQDRQFILSSKKLLLSDSGFYLCAWSHYRELEEAFFGQGTRLTVV.

The V and J genes are TRBV4-3 and TRBJ1-1, with unresolved D. CDR1 LGHNA and CDR2 YSLEER come from the germline V gene. The ends were cut back, 0 bases at V and 4 bases at J, with 9 bases in the middle. This CDR3 region has 14 residues. The CDR3 DNA is TGCGCCAGCAGCCAAGATCTCCGGGGCACTGAAGCTTTCTTT. Amino acid sequence: CASSQDLRGTEAFF.

The chain uses TRBV2 and TRBJ1-5; 10 nucleotides align to TRBD1. The J segment lost 9 bases and the V segment lost 6 bases, leaving 8 bases of the junction unmatched. The germline CDR1 and CDR2 sequences are SNHLY and FYNNEI. The CDR3 is made up of 14 amino acids. Here the CDR3 DNA reads TGTGCCAGCAGCGGACAGGGGGGCGTGGGGCCCCAGCATTTT. Translating gives CASSGQGGVGPQHF.

The gene calls are TRBV5-1 and TRBJ2-5, with 9 bases lining up with TRBD2. With 2 bases clipped from V and 6 bases from J, the junction kept 8 bases outside the gene matches. The CDR3 is 15 residues long. Germline CDR1 reads SGHRS; CDR2 reads YFSETQ. DNA for the CDR3: TGCGCCAGCAGCTTTAGCGGGGGTTCCAAGCAGACCCAGTACTTC. Its translation is CASSFSGGSKQTQYF.

The rearrangement joins TRBV5-1 to TRBJ1-5; TRBD1 matches at 7 bases. Germline assignment: CDR1 SGHRS and CDR2 YFSETQ. CDR3 length: 14 amino acids. Trimming cost V 2 bases and J 2 bases; bases outside gene matches: 1. The CDR3 DNA sequence: TGCGCCAGCAGCTTCACAGGGGGCAATCAGCCCCAGCATTTT. This translates into CASSFTGGNQPQHF. Drawing the rest from reference TRBV5-1 and TRBJ1-5, the complete variable domain is KAGVTQTPRYLIKTRGQQVTLSCSPISGHRSVSWYQQTPGQGLQFLFEYFSETQRNKGNFPGRFSGRQFSNSRSEMNVSTLELGDSALYLCASSFTGGNQPQHFGDGTRLSIL.

The gene calls are TRBV28 and TRBJ2-5; the match to TRBD1 covers 8 bases. The CDR3 runs to 13 residues. The germline V gene encodes CDR1 MDHEN and CDR2 SYDVKM. V lost 2 bases, J lost 8 bases, and 4 bases stayed unmatched. The CDR3: CASSLPDRATQYF. The CDR3 DNA sequence: TGTGCCAGCAGTTTACCGGACAGGGCAACCCAGTACTTC.

The V call is TRBV28, the J call TRBJ2-3; D may be TRBD2 (5 bases). The CDR3 runs to 17 residues. The V end lost 7 bases, the J end lost 0 bases, and 20 bases lay between the germline ends. Germline loops: CDR1 MDHEN, CDR2 SYDVKM. The CDR3 DNA sequence: TGTGCCAGCACCCACTGGGAGCTAGCAGCTAGCACAGATACGCAGTATTTT. Its protein is CASTHWELAASTDTQYF. Based on the CDR3 plus reference TRBV28 and TRBJ2-3, the full variable domain is DVKVTQSSRYLVKRTGEKVFLECVQDMDHENMFWYRQDPGLGLRLIYFSYDVKMKEKGDIPEGYSVSREKKERFSLILESASTNQTSMYLCASTHWELAASTDTQYFGPGTRLTVL.

This rearrangement joins TRBV9 to TRBJ2-1, with D tentatively TRBD2 (6 bases). The CDR3 consists of 13 residues. V shed 0 bases and J shed 6 bases, with 7 bases lying between them. From germline, CDR1 is SGDLS and CDR2 YYNGEE. CDR3 DNA: TGTGCCAGCAGCGTAGCCGGGAGCAATGAGCAGTTCTTC. Translating it yields CASSVAGSNEQFF.

The gene calls are TRBV27 and TRBJ2-3, with 11 bases aligning to TRBD2. J was trimmed by 3 bases and V by 5 bases; bases with no gene match: 7. The CDR3 has 16 residues. CDR1 is MNHEY and CDR2 is SMNVEV in the germline V gene (reference sequence). The CDR3 region has the DNA TGTGCCAGCAGTACCTCACGACTAGCGGGGACAGATACGCAGTATTTT. This sequence encodes CASSTSRLAGTDTQYF.